This TCR beta chain derives from a study of long-term antiretroviral therapy in people with HIV. From germline, CDR1 is MNHEY and CDR2 SMNVEV (reference sequence). V was shortened by 1 base and J by 3 bases, with 6 bases between the two germline ends. The CDR3 totals 13 residues. Samples were assayed with immunoSEQ v3.0 at survey level. Sequenced by immunoSEQ multiplex PCR; TCRdb stores in-frame clones only, minus some. This table holds fewer than 35,000 clones, around 83% found once. Turning to this clone: Its antigen is not known.

Findings of the study overall: Drawn between the mid-2000s and the late 2010s, the blood was possibly obtained under older ART regimens.

The chain has TRBV27 and TRBJ1-1; no reliable D call. The sequencing used unsorted PBMCs, collected 2.9 years after starting antiretroviral therapy. This TCR came from a middle-aged man with HIV. In DNA form, the CDR3 reads TGTGCCAGCAGTTTATATCAGGACACTGAAGCTTTCTTT. Translated, it gives CASSLYQDTEAFF.